This TCR beta chain was recorded in a study of sequential checkpoint blockade in melanoma. The overall study: Both treatment sequences were followed by maintenance nivolumab. 90 to 95 pretreatment tumor DNA samples were TCRβ immunosequenced.

Profiled with immunoSEQ multiplex PCR; TCRdb holds only in-frame clones, not every one. The sample has about 12,000 clones, 26% seen once; the top ten hold roughly a fifth. Noted treatment: randomized to nivolumab then ipilimumab (arm A) or the reverse (arm B). DNA-damaging chemotherapy had not been given to any patient beforehand. Per germline, CDR1 KGHSH and CDR2 LQKENI. The V segment lost 0 bases and the J segment 3 bases; nucleotides outside the gene matches: 2. This CDR3 contains 16 residues. This clonotype was obtained from a human donor with melanoma. The rearrangement links TRBV18 to TRBJ2-5; 12 nucleotides align to TRBD2. The sequencing used tumor tissue (inferred from file names), collected from a patient given nivolumab and ipilimumab in sequence. The chain's CDR3 is CASSPPLAGGEETQYF. Written as DNA, the CDR3 is TGTGCCAGCTCACCACCCCTAGCGGGGGGGGAAGAGACCCAGTACTTC.